A selection of T cell receptor beta chains follows, all from one sample in a study of cytomegalovirus exposure and HLA in healthy donors. Assay used: immunoSEQ multiplex PCR; TCRdb lists only in-frame clones, some missing. The repertoire has about 140,000 clones, 68% of them found once; the top ten carry around 4%. Material for sequencing was PBMCs. These receptors were obtained from a man between 60 and 70 years old in good health and CMV-seronegative. Each CDR3 is given without its conserved first and last residue. Fields, in order: V gene, clone size, J gene, CDR3 protein. Not every row has a clone size; where given, it reads once, few, many or a size class.

v_call: TRBV30
clone_size: -
j_call: TRBJ1-4
cdr3_aa: AWPSTGGNHTNEKLF

v_call: TRBV28
clone_size: once
j_call: TRBJ1-1
cdr3_aa: ASRPGGVSNTEAF

v_call: TRBV15
clone_size: once
j_call: TRBJ2-1
cdr3_aa: ATSRDARQLYNEQF

v_call: TRBV5-4
clone_size: -
j_call: TRBJ2-3
cdr3_aa: ASRAGDPTDTQY

v_call: TRBV28
clone_size: -
j_call: TRBJ1-4
cdr3_aa: ASSLRTGVGEKLF

v_call: TRBV28
clone_size: few
j_call: TRBJ1-5
cdr3_aa: ASSLCKEGAICNQPQH

v_call: TRBV28
clone_size: -
j_call: TRBJ1-4
cdr3_aa: ASSSRGGHEKLF

v_call: TRBV2
clone_size: -
j_call: TRBJ1-5
cdr3_aa: ASSDGAGVDLQPQH

v_call: TRBV5-4
clone_size: -
j_call: TRBJ1-3
cdr3_aa: ASSLGGGAGNTIY

v_call: TRBV27
clone_size: -
j_call: TRBJ2-7
cdr3_aa: ASSLSRPGRSYEQY

v_call: TRBV7-6
clone_size: -
j_call: TRBJ1-3
cdr3_aa: ASSSLGQALSGNTIY

v_call: TRBV6-5
clone_size: -
j_call: TRBJ2-7
cdr3_aa: ASSLGGQGLFYEQY

v_call: TRBV10-3
clone_size: few
j_call: TRBJ1-2
cdr3_aa: AISESTEYGYT

v_call: TRBV4-3
clone_size: -
j_call: TRBJ2-3
cdr3_aa: ASSQYYQDTDTQY

v_call: TRBV19
clone_size: -
j_call: TRBJ2-6
cdr3_aa: ASSIDPAGGRSGANVLT

v_call: TRBV28
clone_size: -
j_call: TRBJ2-7
cdr3_aa: ASSRLGRENEQY

v_call: TRBV6-4
clone_size: few
j_call: TRBJ1-2
cdr3_aa: ASSERQGVGGYT

v_call: TRBV4-2
clone_size: once
j_call: TRBJ2-7
cdr3_aa: ASSDRDSYEQY

v_call: TRBV5-8
clone_size: -
j_call: TRBJ1-1
cdr3_aa: ASSLDKNTEAF

v_call: TRBV30
clone_size: -
j_call: TRBJ1-1
cdr3_aa: AWRRDRRDTEAF

v_call: TRBV7-9
clone_size: few
j_call: TRBJ2-3
cdr3_aa: ASSSREGGATDTQY

v_call: TRBV27
clone_size: -
j_call: TRBJ1-2
cdr3_aa: ASSFSVTGGYT

v_call: TRBV30
clone_size: -
j_call: TRBJ2-5
cdr3_aa: AWTLAGGPGLETQY

v_call: TRBV23-1
clone_size: few
j_call: TRBJ1-3
cdr3_aa: ASSPTAYTIY

v_call: TRBV14
clone_size: -
j_call: TRBJ2-3
cdr3_aa: ASSQELASTQY

v_call: TRBV6-1
clone_size: -
j_call: TRBJ1-1
cdr3_aa: ASSGQGAPTEAF

v_call: TRBV10-3
clone_size: -
j_call: TRBJ2-5
cdr3_aa: AIMPAPGQGDQETQY

v_call: TRBV29-1
clone_size: few
j_call: TRBJ2-7
cdr3_aa: SASGSYYEQY

v_call: TRBV6-5
clone_size: few
j_call: TRBJ2-1
cdr3_aa: ASSPDRGNEQF

v_call: TRBV6-1
clone_size: -
j_call: -
cdr3_aa: ASSRGTSGLYEQY

v_call: TRBV2
clone_size: few
j_call: TRBJ2-7
cdr3_aa: ASSEPLSYEQY

v_call: TRBV19
clone_size: -
j_call: TRBJ1-1
cdr3_aa: ASSIGGWTEAF

v_call: TRBV5-1
clone_size: -
j_call: TRBJ1-2
cdr3_aa: ASSLASGGARSYGYT

v_call: TRBV6-5
clone_size: -
j_call: TRBJ1-6
cdr3_aa: ASTRTGKNSPLH

v_call: TRBV6-5
clone_size: -
j_call: TRBJ2-1
cdr3_aa: ASSPRETYNEQF

v_call: TRBV28
clone_size: -
j_call: TRBJ1-2
cdr3_aa: ASSWPRTGDYGYT

v_call: TRBV28
clone_size: -
j_call: TRBJ1-5
cdr3_aa: ASSSDRSRGQPQH

v_call: TRBV7-8
clone_size: once
j_call: TRBJ2-3
cdr3_aa: ASSSGQTTDTQY

v_call: TRBV15
clone_size: -
j_call: TRBJ2-7
cdr3_aa: ATKSGLAGDEQY

v_call: TRBV6-6
clone_size: -
j_call: TRBJ2-1
cdr3_aa: ASSSSGSQGNEQF

v_call: TRBV30
clone_size: few
j_call: TRBJ1-5
cdr3_aa: AWSRQSQRPQH

v_call: TRBV2
clone_size: -
j_call: TRBJ1-6
cdr3_aa: ATRPSGNNSPLH

v_call: TRBV5-1
clone_size: -
j_call: TRBJ2-1
cdr3_aa: ASSPRVSSYNEQF

v_call: TRBV9
clone_size: -
j_call: TRBJ2-2
cdr3_aa: ASSVAGAGLTNTGELF

v_call: TRBV7-9
clone_size: -
j_call: TRBJ1-1
cdr3_aa: ASSLAGGGPNTEAF

v_call: TRBV7-2
clone_size: -
j_call: TRBJ2-7
cdr3_aa: ASSSGTLSSYEQY

v_call: TRBV6-1
clone_size: -
j_call: TRBJ2-1
cdr3_aa: ASSESESSYNEQF

v_call: TRBV9
clone_size: -
j_call: TRBJ2-7
cdr3_aa: ASSETGTGYEQY

v_call: TRBV9
clone_size: -
j_call: TRBJ2-7
cdr3_aa: ASSVDYPFYEQY

v_call: TRBV7-9
clone_size: -
j_call: TRBJ1-4
cdr3_aa: SSDRDNEKLF

v_call: TRBV7-6
clone_size: -
j_call: TRBJ1-3
cdr3_aa: ASSLSQGLGGNTIY

v_call: TRBV9
clone_size: -
j_call: TRBJ2-1
cdr3_aa: ASSSDFYNEQF

v_call: TRBV28
clone_size: -
j_call: TRBJ1-1
cdr3_aa: ASSRTGRWAEAF

v_call: TRBV2
clone_size: -
j_call: TRBJ2-7
cdr3_aa: ASRDIVQPLSYEQY

v_call: TRBV14
clone_size: -
j_call: TRBJ1-2
cdr3_aa: ASSRAGGLGGYT

v_call: TRBV2
clone_size: -
j_call: TRBJ1-5
cdr3_aa: ASSDTYDRGDQPQH

v_call: TRBV19
clone_size: -
j_call: TRBJ2-7
cdr3_aa: ASSLRESSYEQY

v_call: TRBV30
clone_size: -
j_call: TRBJ2-7
cdr3_aa: AWRPSGSSYEQY

v_call: TRBV28
clone_size: -
j_call: TRBJ2-5
cdr3_aa: ASSETSDQETQY